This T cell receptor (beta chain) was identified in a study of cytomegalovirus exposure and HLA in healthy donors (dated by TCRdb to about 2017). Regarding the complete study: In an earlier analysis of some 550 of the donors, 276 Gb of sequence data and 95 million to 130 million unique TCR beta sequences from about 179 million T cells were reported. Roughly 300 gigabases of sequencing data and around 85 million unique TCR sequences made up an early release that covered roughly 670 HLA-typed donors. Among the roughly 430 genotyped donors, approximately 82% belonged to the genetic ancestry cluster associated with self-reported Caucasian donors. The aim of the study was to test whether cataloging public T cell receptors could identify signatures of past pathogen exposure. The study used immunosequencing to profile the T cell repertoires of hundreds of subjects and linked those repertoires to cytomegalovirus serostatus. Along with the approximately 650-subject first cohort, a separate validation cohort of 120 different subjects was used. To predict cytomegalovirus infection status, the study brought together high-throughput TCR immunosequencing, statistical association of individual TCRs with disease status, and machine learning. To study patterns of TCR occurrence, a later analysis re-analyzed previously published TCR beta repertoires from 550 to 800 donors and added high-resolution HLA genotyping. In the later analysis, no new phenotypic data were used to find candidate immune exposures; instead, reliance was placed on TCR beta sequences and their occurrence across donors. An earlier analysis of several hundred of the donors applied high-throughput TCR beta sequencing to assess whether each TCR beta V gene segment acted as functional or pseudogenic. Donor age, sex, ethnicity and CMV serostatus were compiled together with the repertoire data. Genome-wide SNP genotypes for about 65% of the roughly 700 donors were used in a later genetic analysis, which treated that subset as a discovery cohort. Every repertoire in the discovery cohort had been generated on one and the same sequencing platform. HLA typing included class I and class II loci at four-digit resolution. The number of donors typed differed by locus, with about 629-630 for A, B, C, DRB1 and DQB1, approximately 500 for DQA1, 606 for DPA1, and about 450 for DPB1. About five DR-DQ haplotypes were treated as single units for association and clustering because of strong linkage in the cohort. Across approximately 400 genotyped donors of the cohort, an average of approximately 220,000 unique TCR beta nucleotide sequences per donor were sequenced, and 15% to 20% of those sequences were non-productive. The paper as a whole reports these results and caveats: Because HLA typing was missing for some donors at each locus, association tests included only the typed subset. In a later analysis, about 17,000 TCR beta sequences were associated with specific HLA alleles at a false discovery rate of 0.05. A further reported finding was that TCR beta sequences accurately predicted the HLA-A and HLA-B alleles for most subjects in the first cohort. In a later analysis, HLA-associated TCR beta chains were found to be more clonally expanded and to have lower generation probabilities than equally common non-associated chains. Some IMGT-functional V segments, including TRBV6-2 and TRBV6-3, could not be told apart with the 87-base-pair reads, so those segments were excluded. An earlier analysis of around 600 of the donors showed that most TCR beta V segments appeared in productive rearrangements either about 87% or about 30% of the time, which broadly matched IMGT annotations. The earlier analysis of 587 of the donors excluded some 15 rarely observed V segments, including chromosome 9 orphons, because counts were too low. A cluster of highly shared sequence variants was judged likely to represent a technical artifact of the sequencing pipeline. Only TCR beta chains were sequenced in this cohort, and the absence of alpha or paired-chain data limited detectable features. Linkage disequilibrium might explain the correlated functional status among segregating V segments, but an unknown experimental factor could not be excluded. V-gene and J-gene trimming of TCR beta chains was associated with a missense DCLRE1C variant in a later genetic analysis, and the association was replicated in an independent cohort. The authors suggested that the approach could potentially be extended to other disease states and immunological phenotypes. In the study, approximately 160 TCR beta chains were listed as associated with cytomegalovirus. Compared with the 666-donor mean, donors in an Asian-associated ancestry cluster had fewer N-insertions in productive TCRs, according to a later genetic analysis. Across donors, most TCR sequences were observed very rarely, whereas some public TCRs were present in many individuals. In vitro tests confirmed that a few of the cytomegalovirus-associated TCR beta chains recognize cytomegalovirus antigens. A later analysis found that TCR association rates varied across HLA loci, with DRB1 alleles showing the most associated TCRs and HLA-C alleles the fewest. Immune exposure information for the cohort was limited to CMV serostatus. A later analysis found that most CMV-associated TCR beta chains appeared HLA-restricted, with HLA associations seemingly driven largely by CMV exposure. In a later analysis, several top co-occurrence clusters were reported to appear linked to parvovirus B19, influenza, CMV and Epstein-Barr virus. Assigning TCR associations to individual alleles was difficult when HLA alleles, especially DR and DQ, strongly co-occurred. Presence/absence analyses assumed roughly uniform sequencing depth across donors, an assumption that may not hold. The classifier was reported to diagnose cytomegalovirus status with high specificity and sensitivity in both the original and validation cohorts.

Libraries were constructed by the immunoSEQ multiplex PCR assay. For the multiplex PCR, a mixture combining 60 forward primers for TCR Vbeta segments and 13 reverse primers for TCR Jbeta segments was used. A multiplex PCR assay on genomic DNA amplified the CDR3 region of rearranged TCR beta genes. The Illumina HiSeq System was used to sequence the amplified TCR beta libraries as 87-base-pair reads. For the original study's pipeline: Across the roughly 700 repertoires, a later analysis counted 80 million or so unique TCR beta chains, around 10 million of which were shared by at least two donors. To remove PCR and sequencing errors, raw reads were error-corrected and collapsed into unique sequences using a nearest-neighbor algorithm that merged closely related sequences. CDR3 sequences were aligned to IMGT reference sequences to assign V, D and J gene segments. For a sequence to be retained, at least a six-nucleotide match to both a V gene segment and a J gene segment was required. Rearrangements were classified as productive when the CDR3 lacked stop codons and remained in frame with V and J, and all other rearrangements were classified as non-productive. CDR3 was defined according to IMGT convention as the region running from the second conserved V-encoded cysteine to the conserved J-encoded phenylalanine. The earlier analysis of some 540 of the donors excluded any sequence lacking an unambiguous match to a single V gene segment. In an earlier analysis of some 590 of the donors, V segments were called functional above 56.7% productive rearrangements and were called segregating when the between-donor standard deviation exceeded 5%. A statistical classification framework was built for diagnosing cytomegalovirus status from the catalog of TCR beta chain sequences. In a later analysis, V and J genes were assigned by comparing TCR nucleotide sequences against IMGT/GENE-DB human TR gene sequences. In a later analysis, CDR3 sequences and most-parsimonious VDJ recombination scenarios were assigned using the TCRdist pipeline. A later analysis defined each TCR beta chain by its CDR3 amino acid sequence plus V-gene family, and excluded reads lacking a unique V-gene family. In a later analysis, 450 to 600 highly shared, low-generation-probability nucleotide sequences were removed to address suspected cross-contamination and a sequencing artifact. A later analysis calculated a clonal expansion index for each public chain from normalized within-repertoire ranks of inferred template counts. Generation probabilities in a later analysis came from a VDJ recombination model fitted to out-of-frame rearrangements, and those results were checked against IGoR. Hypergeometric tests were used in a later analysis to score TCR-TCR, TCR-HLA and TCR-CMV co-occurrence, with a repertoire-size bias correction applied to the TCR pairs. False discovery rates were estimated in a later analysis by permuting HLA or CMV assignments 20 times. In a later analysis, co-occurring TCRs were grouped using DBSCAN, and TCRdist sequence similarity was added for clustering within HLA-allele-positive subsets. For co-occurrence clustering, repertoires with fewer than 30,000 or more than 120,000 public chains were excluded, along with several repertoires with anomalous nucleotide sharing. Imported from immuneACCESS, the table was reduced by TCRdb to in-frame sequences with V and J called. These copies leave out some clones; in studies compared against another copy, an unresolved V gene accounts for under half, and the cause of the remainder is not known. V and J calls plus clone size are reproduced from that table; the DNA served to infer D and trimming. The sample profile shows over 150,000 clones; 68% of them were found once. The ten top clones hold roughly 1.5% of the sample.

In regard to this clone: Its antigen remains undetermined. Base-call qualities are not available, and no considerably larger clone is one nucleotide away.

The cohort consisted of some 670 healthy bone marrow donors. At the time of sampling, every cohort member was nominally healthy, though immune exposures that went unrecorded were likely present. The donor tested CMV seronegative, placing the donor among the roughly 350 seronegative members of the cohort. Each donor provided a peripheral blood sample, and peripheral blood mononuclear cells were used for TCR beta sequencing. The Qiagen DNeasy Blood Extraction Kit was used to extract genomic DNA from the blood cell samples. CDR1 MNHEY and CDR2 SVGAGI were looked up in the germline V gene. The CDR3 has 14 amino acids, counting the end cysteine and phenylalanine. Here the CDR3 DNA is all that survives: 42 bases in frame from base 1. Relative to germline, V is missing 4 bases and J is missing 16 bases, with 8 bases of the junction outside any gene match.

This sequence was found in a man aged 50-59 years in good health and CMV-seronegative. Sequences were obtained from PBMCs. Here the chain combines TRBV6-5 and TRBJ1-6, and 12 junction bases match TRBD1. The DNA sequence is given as TGTGCCAGCAGTTTTCCGGGACAGGGGGCCGGGCTCCACTTT. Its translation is CASSFPGQGAGLHF.